These 15 T cell receptor beta chains originate from one sample sequenced in a study of T-cell reconstitution after alpha-beta-depleted transplantation in children. As it was prepared, the TCRbeta library received unique molecular identifiers. MiXCR, applied by TCRdb to the PCR reads, yields one record per CDR3 protein. Counted here are fewer than 750,000 distinct CDR3 sequences, around 23% occurring once; the ten biggest clones make up over 12%. The source material was PBMCs, mostly from graft donor cells, sampled 360 days after TCRalphabeta/CD19-depleted stem cell transplant. The receptors derive from a boy under three years old who had a stem cell transplant for acute myeloid leukemia, so the T cells may come from the graft donor.

There are a few counts of this clonotype. The J gene is TRBJ2-6, the V gene TRBV12-3 or TRBV12-4, with 7 bases lining up with TRBD2. The V and J ends lost 3 bases and 3 bases, in that order; junction bases with no gene match: 8. CDR3 length: 17 residues. The chain's CDR3 is CASSFTRAGSGANVLTF. The CDR3, as DNA: TGTGCCAGCAGTTTTACTAGAGCGGGGAGTGGGGCCAACGTCCTGACTTTC.

This clonotype has a count of ten or more. V is TRBV20-1 and J is TRBJ2-1; D may be TRBD1 (5 bases). Trimming pared 3 bases from V and 8 bases from J, leaving 11 bases between. Germline values: CDR1 DFQATT, CDR2 SNEGSKA (reference sequence). CDR3 length: 12 residues. This CDR3 is CSASLGADEQFF. CDR3 coding DNA: TGCAGTGCTAGTCTTGGGGCGGATGAGCAGTTCTTC.

V gene TRBV27 combines with J gene TRBJ2-1, with 13 nucleotides matching TRBD2. Germline V gene sequence: CDR1 MNHEY, CDR2 SMNVEV (reference sequence). This CDR3 comprises 16 residues. V lost 6 bases to trimming and J lost 6 bases; unmatched junction nucleotides: 8. Here the CDR3 DNA reads TGTGCCAGCAGAATGTCCGGGACTAGCGGGGTCAATGAGCAGTTCTTC. Amino acids: CASRMSGTSGVNEQFF.

There are a few counts of this clonotype. The chain employs TRBV20-1 and TRBJ2-1; a weak D match, TRBD2 (7 bases). From germline, CDR1 is DFQATT and CDR2 SNEGSKA (reference sequence). The length of the CDR3 is 13 residues. The CDR3: CSLGGPLNNEQFF. DNA of the CDR3: TGCAGCTTGGGGGGGCCGCTGAACAATGAGCAGTTCTTC.

This clonotype has just a few counts. The chain couples TRBV20-1 to TRBJ2-3, with D uncertain. Deletions cut 3 bases from V and 2 bases from J, with 3 bases between. Germline CDR1 and CDR2: DFQATT and SNEGSKA (reference sequence). The length of the CDR3 is 11 residues. This chain's CDR3 is CSARYTDTQYF. CDR3 sequence (DNA): TGCAGTGCTAGGTACACAGATACGCAGTATTTT.

In its sample, this clonotype was seen many times. CDR3 DNA: TGTGCCAGCAGCTCCCGACCTTTTGGGGGAGAGGTTGGAAAGGAAGCTTTCTTT. Translated: CASSSRPFGGEVGKEAFF. The chain recombines TRBV11-2 with TRBJ1-1; TRBD1 is a possible D gene (5 bases). Trimming left V 4 bases short and J 8 bases short, with 29 bases between. This CDR3 region has 18 residues. Germline CDR1 and CDR2: SGHAT and FQNNGV. The complete variable domain, with remaining parts taken from reference TRBV11-2 and TRBJ1-1, reads EAGVAQSPRYKIIEKRQSVAFWCNPISGHATLYWYQQILGQGPKLLIQFQNNGVVDDSQLPKDRFSAERLKGVDSTLKIQPAKLEDSAVYLCASSSRPFGGEVGKEAFFGQGTRLTVV.

This clonotype turned up a few times. The genes are TRBV20-1 and TRBJ2-5, with 9 bases fitting TRBD2. J lost 2 bases, V lost 6 bases, and 10 bases had no gene match. CDR1 DFQATT and CDR2 SNEGSKA come from the germline V gene (reference sequence). CDR3 length: 15 residues. The chain's CDR3 is CSARPGTSSQETQYF. CDR3 nucleotide sequence: TGCAGTGCCCGTCCCGGGACTAGCAGTCAAGAGACCCAGTACTTC.

Many counts were recorded for this clonotype. The chain combines TRBV21-1 with TRBJ1-1. TRBV21-1 is designated a pseudogene. The CDR3 has 11 residues. The CDR3 reads CASSKAREAFF. The CDR3 nucleotides read TGTGCCAGCAGCAAAGCGCGGGAAGCTTTCTTT.

The rearrangement links TRBV7-2 to TRBJ2-3, with 12 positions matching TRBD2. Unmatched junction bases numbered 6, after V lost 6 bases and J lost 2 bases. This CDR3 is built from 16 residues. Germline V gives CDR1 SGHTA, CDR2 FQGNSA. The DNA of the CDR3 is TGTGCCAGCAGTGTCGCTAGCGGGGGGGACACAGATACGCAGTATTTT. It codes for CASSVASGGDTDTQYF.

At least ten counts were recorded for this clonotype. The rearrangement links TRBV29-1 to TRBJ2-2; the D is unclear. Trimming cost V 4 bases and J 3 bases, with 6 bases left between them. CDR1 and CDR2 (germline): SQVTM, ANQGSEA. The CDR3 is made up of 12 amino acids. The CDR3 DNA is TGCAGCGTTGGACTTTACACCGGGGAGCTGTTTTTT. Residues: CSVGLYTGELFF.

The chain has TRBV20-1 and TRBJ1-5; tentatively, D is TRBD1 (5 bases). CDR3 length equals 14 residues. CDR1 and CDR2 from the germline V gene are DFQATT and SNEGSKA (reference sequence). The CDR3 region is CSASKGSGDQPQHF. As DNA, the CDR3 is TGCAGCGCTTCGAAGGGGTCCGGGGATCAGCCCCAGCATTTT.

This rearrangement joins TRBV13 to TRBJ2-3, with D perhaps TRBD2 (7 bases). V shed 5 bases and J shed 1 base, with 19 bases lying between them. Germline assignment: CDR1 PRHDT and CDR2 FYEKMQ (reference sequence). The CDR3 runs to 17 residues. CDR3 bases: TGTGCCAGCAGCCTCCCGGGGGGCGGACCGGGCACAGATACGCAGTATTTT. The encoded protein is CASSLPGGGPGTDTQYF.

This clonotype was seen ten or more times. The chain has TRBV20-1 and TRBJ2-3, with a weak D call TRBD2 (6 bases). V shed 5 bases and J shed 3 bases, with 15 bases lying between them. CDR3 length: 14 amino acids. Germline CDR1 and CDR2: DFQATT and SNEGSKA (reference sequence). The CDR3 nucleotides are TGCAGTGCTTCTCCGGGCCGGGGGACAGATACGCAGTATTTT. Translation: CSASPGRGTDTQYF.

This sequence joins TRBV29-1 and TRBJ1-1; D is perhaps TRBD1 (5 bases). Germline V gives CDR1 SQVTM, CDR2 ANQGSEA. Trimming shortened V by 6 bases and J by 0 bases, and 11 bases separated the two germline ends. This CDR3 contains 13 residues. The CDR3 spells CSVRQKLNTEAFF. The CDR3 nucleotides are TGCAGCGTGCGACAGAAGTTGAACACTGAAGCTTTCTTT.

Comment on this clonotype: The junction shows a germline mismatch at one end, possibly a read error. The gene calls are TRBV12-3 or TRBV12-4 and TRBJ2-3, with 11 bases matching TRBD2. The CDR3 is 12 amino acids. In DNA form, the CDR3 reads TGTGCCAGCAGTCGGCCGGGACTAGCGGTGGATTTT. This gives the protein CASSRPGLAVDF.